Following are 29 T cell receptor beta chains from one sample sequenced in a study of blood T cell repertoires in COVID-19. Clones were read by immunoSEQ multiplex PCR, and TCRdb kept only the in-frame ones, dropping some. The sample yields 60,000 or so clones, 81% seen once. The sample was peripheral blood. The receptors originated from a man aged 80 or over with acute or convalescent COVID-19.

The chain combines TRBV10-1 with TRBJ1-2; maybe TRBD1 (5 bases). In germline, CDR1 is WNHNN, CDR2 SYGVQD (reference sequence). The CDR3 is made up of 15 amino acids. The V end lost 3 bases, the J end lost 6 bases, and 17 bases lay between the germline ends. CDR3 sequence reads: CASSDLAGGKDGYTF. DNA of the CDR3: TGCGCCAGCAGTGACCTCGCGGGGGGGAAGGATGGCTACACCTTC.

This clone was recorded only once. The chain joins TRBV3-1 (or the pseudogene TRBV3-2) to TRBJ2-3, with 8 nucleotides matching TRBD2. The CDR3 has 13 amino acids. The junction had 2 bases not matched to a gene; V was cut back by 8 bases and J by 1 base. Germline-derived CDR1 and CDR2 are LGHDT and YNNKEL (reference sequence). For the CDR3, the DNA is TGTGCCAGCGAAGCGGGGGGCACAGATACGCAGTATTTT. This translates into CASEAGGTDTQYF.

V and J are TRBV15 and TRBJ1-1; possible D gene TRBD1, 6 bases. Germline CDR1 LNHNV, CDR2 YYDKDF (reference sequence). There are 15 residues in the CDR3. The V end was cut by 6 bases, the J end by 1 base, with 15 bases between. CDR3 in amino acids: CATSRNRAQNTEAFF. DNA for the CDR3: TGTGCCACCAGTAGAAACAGGGCCCAGAACACTGAAGCTTTCTTT.

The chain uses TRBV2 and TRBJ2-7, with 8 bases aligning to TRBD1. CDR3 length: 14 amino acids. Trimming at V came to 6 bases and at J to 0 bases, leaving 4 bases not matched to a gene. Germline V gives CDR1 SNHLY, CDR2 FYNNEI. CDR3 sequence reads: CASRGDRFSYEQYF. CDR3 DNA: TGTGCCAGCAGGGGGGACAGGTTCTCCTACGAGCAGTACTTC.

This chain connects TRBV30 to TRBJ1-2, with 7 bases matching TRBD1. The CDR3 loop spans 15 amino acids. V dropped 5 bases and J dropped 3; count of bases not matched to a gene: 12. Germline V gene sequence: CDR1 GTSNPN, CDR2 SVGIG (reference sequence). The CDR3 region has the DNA TGTGCCTGGTCTCACGCGGGACAGCTCTACTATGGCTACACCTTC. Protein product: CAWSHAGQLYYGYTF.

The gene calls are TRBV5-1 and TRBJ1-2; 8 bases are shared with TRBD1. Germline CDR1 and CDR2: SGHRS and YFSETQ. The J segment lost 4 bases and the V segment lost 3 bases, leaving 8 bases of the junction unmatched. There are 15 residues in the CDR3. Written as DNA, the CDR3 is TGCGCCAGCAGCTCGTCAGGGGGCAATAGCTATGGCTACACCTTC. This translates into CASSSSGGNSYGYTF.

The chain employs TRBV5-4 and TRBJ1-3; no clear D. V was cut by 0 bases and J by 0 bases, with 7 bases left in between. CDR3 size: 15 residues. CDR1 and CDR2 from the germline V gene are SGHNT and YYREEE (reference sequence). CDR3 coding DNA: TGTGCCAGCAGCTTGGTGGGAGTCTCTGGAAACACCATATATTTT. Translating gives CASSLVGVSGNTIYF. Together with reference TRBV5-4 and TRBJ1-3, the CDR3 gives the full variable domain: ETGVTQSPTHLIKTRGQQVTLRCSSQSGHNTVSWYQQALGQGPQFIFQYYREEENGRGNFPPRFSGLQFPNYSSELNVNALELDDSALYLCASSLVGVSGNTIYFGEGSWLTVV.

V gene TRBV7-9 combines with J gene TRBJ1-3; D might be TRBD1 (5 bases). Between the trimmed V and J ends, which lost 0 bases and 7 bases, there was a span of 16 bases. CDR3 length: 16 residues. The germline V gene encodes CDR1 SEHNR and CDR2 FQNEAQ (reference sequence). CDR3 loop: CASSLAQAGKGNTIYF. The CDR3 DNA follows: TGTGCCAGCAGCTTAGCCCAGGCTGGGAAGGGGAACACCATATATTTT.

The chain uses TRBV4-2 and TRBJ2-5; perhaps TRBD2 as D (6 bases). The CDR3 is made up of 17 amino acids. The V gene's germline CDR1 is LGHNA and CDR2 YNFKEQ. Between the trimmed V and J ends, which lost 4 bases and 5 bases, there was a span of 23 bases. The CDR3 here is CASSLNRRGPSVETQYF. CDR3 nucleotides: TGTGCCAGCAGCCTAAACCGGCGGGGCCCCAGTGTGGAGACCCAGTACTTC.

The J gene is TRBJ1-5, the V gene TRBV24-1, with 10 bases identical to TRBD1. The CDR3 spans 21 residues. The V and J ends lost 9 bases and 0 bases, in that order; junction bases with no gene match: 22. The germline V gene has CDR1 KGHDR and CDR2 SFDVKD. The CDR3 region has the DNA TGTGCCACCCCGCGTAAGGGACAGGGGCTGAAGGTGGGATATAGCAATCAGCCCCAGCATTTT. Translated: CATPRKGQGLKVGYSNQPQHF.

The chain's CDR3 is CASSLGLSTDTQYF. CDR3 bases: TGTGCCAGCAGTTTGGGACTCAGCACAGATACGCAGTATTTT. The chain joins TRBV11-1 to TRBJ2-3; TRBD2 might be the D (6 bases). This CDR3 has 14 residues. Trimming pared 6 bases from V and 0 bases from J, leaving 10 bases between. Germline CDR1 SGHAT, CDR2 FQDESV (reference sequence).

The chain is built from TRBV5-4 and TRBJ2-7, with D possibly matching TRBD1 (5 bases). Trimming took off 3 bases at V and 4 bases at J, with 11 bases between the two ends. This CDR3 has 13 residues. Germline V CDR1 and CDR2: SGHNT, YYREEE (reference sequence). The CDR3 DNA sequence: TGTGCCAGCAGCTATAGGGCAGGGTACGAGCAGTACTTC. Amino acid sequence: CASSYRAGYEQYF.

The CDR3: CASSISGGSEAFF. CDR3 DNA: TGTGCCAGTAGTATATCAGGGGGCTCTGAAGCTTTCTTT. V usage is TRBV19 and J usage is TRBJ1-1, with 8 bases matching TRBD1. The CDR3 totals 13 residues. With 2 bases clipped from V and 6 bases from J, the junction kept 2 bases outside the gene matches. From germline, CDR1 is LNHDA and CDR2 SQIVND (reference sequence).

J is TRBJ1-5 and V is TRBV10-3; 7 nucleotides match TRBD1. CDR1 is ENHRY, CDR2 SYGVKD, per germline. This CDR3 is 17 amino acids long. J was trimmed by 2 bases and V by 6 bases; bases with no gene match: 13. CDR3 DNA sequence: TGTGCCATCAGCCGGGTGGCAACAGGGGTAGGCAATCAGCCCCAGCATTTT. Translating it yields CAISRVATGVGNQPQHF.

Here the CDR3 DNA reads TGTGCCAGTACCCAGGGGGCCCAAAACTATGGCTACACCTTC. Amino acids: CASTQGAQNYGYTF. The chain recombines TRBV19 with TRBJ1-2, with 8 bases lining up with TRBD1. The V gene's germline CDR1 is LNHDA and CDR2 SQIVND (reference sequence). The CDR3 consists of 14 residues. The V and J ends lost 7 bases and 2 bases, in that order; junction bases with no gene match: 6.

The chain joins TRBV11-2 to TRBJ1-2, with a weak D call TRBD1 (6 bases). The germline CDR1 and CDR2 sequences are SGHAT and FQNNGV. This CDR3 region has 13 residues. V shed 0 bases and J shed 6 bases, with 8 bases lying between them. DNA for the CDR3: TGTGCCAGCAGCTTAGACAGGGGCCATGGCTACACCTTC. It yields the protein CASSLDRGHGYTF.

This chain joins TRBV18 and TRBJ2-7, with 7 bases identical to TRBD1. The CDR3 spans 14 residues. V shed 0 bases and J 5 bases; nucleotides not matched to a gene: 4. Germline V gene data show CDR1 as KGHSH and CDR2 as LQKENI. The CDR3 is CASSPPGGRNEQYF. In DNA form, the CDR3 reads TGTGCCAGCTCACCACCAGGGGGCCGGAACGAGCAGTACTTC.

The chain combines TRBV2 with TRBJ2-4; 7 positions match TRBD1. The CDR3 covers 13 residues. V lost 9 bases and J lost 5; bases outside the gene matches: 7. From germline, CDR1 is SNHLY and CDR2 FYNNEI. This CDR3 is CASLGDSQNIQYF. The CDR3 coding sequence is TGTGCCAGTCTAGGGGACAGCCAAAACATTCAGTACTTC.

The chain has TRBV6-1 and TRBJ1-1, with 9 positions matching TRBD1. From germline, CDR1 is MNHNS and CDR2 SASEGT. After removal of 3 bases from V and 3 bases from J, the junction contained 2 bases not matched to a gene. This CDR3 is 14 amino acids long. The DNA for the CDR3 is TGTGCCAGCAGTGAGACAGGGGGACACACTGAAGCTTTCTTT. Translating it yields CASSETGGHTEAFF.

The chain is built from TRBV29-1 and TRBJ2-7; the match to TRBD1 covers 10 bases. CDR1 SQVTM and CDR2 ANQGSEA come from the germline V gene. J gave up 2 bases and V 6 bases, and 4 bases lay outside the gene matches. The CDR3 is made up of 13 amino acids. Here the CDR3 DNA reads TGCAGCGTCGGGACAGGGGATACCTACGAGCAGTACTTC. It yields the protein CSVGTGDTYEQYF.

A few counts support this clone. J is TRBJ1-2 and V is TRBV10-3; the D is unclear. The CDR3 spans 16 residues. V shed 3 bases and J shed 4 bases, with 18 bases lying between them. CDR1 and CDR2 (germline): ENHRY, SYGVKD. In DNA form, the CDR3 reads TGTGCCATCAGTGATAGTAGTACACGAGGGTCCTATGGCTACACCTTC. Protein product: CAISDSSTRGSYGYTF.

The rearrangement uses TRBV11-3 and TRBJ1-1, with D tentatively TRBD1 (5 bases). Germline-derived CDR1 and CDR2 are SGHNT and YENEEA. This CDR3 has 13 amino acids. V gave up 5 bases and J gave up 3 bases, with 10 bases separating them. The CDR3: CASSIGADTEAFF. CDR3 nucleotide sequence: TGTGCCAGCAGCATTGGGGCGGACACTGAAGCTTTCTTT.

In DNA form, the CDR3 reads TGTGCCAGCAGCCCCCAGGATGTGGTGCAGTACTTC. It is translated as CASSPQDVVQYF. The chain links TRBV6-6 to TRBJ2-7; D remains ambiguous. The length of the CDR3 is 12 residues. CDR1 is MNHNY and CDR2 is SVGAGI in the germline V gene (reference sequence). Between the trimmed V and J ends, which lost 6 bases and 9 bases, there was a span of 15 bases.

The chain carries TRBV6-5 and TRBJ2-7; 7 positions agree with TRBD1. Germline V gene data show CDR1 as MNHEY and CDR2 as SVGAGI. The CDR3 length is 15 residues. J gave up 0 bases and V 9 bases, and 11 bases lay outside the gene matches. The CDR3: CASLGFGQASYEQYF. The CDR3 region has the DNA TGTGCCAGTCTTGGGTTTGGACAGGCCTCCTACGAGCAGTACTTC.

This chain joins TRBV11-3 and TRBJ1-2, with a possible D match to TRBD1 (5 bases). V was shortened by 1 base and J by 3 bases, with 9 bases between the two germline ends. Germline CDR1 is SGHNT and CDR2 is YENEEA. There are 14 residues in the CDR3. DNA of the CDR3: TGTGCCAGCAGCTTAGTCCGGACATACTATGGCTACACCTTC. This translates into CASSLVRTYYGYTF.

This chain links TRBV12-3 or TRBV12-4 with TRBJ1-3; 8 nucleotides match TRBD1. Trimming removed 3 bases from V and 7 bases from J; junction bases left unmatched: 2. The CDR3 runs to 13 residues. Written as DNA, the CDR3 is TGTGCCAGCAGTTTGGACAGGGCGAACACCATATATTTT. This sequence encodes CASSLDRANTIYF.

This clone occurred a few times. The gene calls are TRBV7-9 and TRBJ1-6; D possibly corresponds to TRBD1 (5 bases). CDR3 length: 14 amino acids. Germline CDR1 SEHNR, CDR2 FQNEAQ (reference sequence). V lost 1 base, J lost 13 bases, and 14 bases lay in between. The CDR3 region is CASSLDGSGGPLHF. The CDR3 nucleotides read TGTGCCAGCAGCTTAGACGGCTCCGGGGGTCCCCTCCACTTT.

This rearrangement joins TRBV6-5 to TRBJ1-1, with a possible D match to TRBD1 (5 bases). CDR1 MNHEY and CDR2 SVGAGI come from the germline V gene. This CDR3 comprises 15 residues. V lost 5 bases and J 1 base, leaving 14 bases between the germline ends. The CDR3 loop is CASSRKSTANTEAFF. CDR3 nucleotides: TGTGCCAGCAGTCGTAAATCGACAGCGAACACTGAAGCTTTCTTT.

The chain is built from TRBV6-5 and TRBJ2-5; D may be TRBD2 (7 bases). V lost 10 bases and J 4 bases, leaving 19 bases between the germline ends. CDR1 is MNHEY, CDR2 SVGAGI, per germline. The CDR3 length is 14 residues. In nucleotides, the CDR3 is TGTGCCACCGCCCCGGGGGGCGGGGGAGAGACCCAGTACTTC. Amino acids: CATAPGGGGETQYF.